The sequence of this T cell receptor (beta chain) was determined in a study of blood T cell repertoires in COVID-19. Only in-frame clones appear in the TCRdb table, and some are missing; sequencing was by immunoSEQ multiplex PCR. The table lists around 100,000 clones, 75% to 90% of them singletons. Germline CDR1 MDHEN, CDR2 SYDVKM. This CDR3 has 15 residues. V lost 6 bases and J lost 4, with 17 bases in between. The V and J genes are TRBV28 and TRBJ2-3, with a tentative D call TRBD2 (6 bases). Specimen: peripheral blood. The sequence came from a woman aged 50 to 60 with COVID-19, enrolled during active disease. The CDR3 reads CASRAGTGLSDTQYF. In nucleotides, the CDR3 is TGTGCCAGCAGGGCCGGGACTGGGCTCTCAGATACGCAGTATTTT.